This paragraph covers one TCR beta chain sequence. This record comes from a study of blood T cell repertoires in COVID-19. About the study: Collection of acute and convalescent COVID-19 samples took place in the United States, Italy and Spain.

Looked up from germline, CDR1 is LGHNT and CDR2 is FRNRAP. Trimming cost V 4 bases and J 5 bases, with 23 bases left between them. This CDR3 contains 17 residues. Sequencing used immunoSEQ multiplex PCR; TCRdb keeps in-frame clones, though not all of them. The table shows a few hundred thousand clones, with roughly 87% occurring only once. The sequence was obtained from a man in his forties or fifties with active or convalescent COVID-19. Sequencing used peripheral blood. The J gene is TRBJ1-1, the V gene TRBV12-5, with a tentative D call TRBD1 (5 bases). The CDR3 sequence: CASGSSGGGVFGTEAFF. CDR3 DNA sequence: TGTGCTAGTGGTTCGTCTGGAGGAGGGGTCTTTGGGACTGAAGCTTTCTTT.